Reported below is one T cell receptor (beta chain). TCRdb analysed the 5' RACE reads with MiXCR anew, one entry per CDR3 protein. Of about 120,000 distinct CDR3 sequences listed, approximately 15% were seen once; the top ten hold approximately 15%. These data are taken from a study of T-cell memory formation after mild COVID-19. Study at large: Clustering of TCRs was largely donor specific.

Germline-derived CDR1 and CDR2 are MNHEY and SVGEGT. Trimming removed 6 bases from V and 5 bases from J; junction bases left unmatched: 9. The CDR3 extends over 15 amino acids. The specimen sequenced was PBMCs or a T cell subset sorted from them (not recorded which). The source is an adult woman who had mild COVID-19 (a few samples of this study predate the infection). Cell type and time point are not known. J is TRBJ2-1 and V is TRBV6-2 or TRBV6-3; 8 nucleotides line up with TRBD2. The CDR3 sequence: CASSPGGTANNEQFF. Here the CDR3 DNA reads TGTGCCAGCAGCCCGGGAGGGACGGCGAACAATGAGCAGTTCTTC.